Listed below are T cell receptor beta chains from one sample, sequenced in a study of blood T cell repertoires in COVID-19. Sequenced by immunoSEQ multiplex PCR; TCRdb stores in-frame clones only, minus some. The table lists over 100,000 clones, around 78% of them singletons, with about 20% in the top ten. The material sequenced was peripheral blood. The receptors here all came from an older woman with acute or convalescent COVID-19. The CDR3 runs from the conserved cysteine through the conserved F or W. D genes are given only for firm matches. Not every row has a clone size; where given, it reads once, few, many or a size class.

d_gene,abundance,v_gene,j_gene,len,CDR3aa,CDR3nt
TRBD2,-,TRBV28,TRBJ2-3,15,CASRDGLVISDTQYF,TGTGCCAGCAGGGACGGACTAGTGATTTCAGATACGCAGTATTTT
TRBD1,once,TRBV28,TRBJ1-6,15,CASSLGTGLNSPLHF,TGTGCCAGCAGCCTCGGGACAGGGCTGAATTCACCCCTCCACTTT
TRBD1,-,TRBV28,TRBJ1-5,16,CASAPLLQGGIQPQHF,TGTGCCAGCGCACCTCTACTTCAGGGGGGCATTCAGCCCCAGCATTTT
TRBD1,-,TRBV28,TRBJ1-2,14,CASSGTGRLYGYTF,TGTGCCAGCAGTGGGACAGGGCGACTTTATGGCTACACCTTC
-,-,TRBV5-6,TRBJ1-1,14,CASSADTENTEAFF,TGTGCCAGCAGCGCTGACACCGAGAACACTGAAGCTTTCTTT
-,-,TRBV9,TRBJ2-7,14,CASSVGSSPYEQYF,TGTGCCAGCAGCGTAGGGTCTAGCCCCTACGAGCAGTACTTC
TRBD1,-,TRBV5-4,TRBJ2-2,15,CASSYQGAYTGELFF,TGTGCCAGCAGCTATCAGGGGGCGTACACCGGGGAGCTGTTTTTT
TRBD2,-,TRBV3-1/TRBV3-2,TRBJ2-2,19,CASSHSSGTSGGRTGELFF,TGTGCCAGCAGCCATTCCTCCGGGACTAGCGGGGGGAGGACCGGGGAGCTGTTTTTT
-,-,TRBV10-2,TRBJ1-6,14,CASSEETENSPLHF,TGCGCCAGCAGTGAAGAGACAGAAAATTCACCCCTCCACTTT
-,-,TRBV5-1,TRBJ2-2,14,CATAAGHPTGELFF,TGCGCCACTGCAGCGGGACACCCCACCGGGGAGCTGTTTTTT
TRBD1,-,TRBV20-1,TRBJ1-1,13,CSASEGAVTEAFF,TGCAGTGCTAGTGAGGGGGCAGTCACTGAAGCTTTCTTT
-,-,TRBV18,TRBJ2-5,13,CASSPGELVTQYF,TGTGCCAGCTCTCCGGGAGAGCTAGTGACCCAGTACTTC
-,-,TRBV19,TRBJ1-1,14,CASSTQGADTEAFF,TGTGCCAGTAGTACCCAGGGCGCGGACACTGAAGCTTTCTTT
TRBD2,-,TRBV9,TRBJ2-5,16,CASSTVGSVAGETQYF,TGTGCCAGCAGCACCGTGGGGAGTGTAGCGGGAGAGACCCAGTACTTC
TRBD2,-,TRBV5-1,TRBJ2-3,18,CASSLRASGGQSTDTQYF,TGCGCCAGCAGCCTTCGGGCTAGCGGGGGGCAAAGCACAGATACGCAGTATTTT
-,-,TRBV6-6,TRBJ1-2,13,CASSQGQAYGYTF,TGTGCCAGCAGCCAGGGGCAAGCCTATGGCTACACCTTC
TRBD1,-,TRBV28,TRBJ1-2,13,CASSGGTAYGYTF,TGTGCCTCCTCCGGTGGGACAGCCTATGGCTACACCTTC
-,-,TRBV9,TRBJ2-1,14,CASSPGQSYNEQFF,TGTGCCAGCAGCCCTGGACAGAGCTACAATGAGCAGTTCTTC
-,-,TRBV6-2/TRBV6-3,TRBJ1-2,17,CASSFPTYYLTLCGYTF,TGTGCCAGCAGTTTTCCGACTTATTACCTCACCCTTTGTGGCTACACCTTC
-,-,TRBV6-6,TRBJ1-6,16,CASSYVSGRGNSPLHF,TGTGCCAGCAGTTACGTATCAGGGAGGGGTAATTCACCCCTCCACTTT
-,-,TRBV5-1,TRBJ2-1,12,CASSFSGVEQFF,TGCGCCAGCAGCTTTTCGGGTGTTGAGCAGTTCTTC
TRBD1,-,TRBV2,TRBJ1-6,14,CASSFTDRGSPLHF,TGTGCCAGCAGTTTTACCGACAGGGGTTCACCCCTCCACTTT
TRBD2,-,TRBV19,TRBJ2-3,14,CASTRGVEGDTQYF,TGTGCCAGTACTCGGGGGGTGGAGGGTGATACGCAGTATTTT
TRBD1,-,TRBV28,TRBJ1-1,15,CASSFQTTGSNEAFF,TGTGCCAGCAGTTTCCAAACGACAGGGTCCAATGAAGCTTTCTTT
-,-,TRBV5-1,TRBJ1-3,14,CASSLAAAGNTIYF,TGCGCCAGCAGCTTGGCGGCGGCTGGAAACACCATATATTTT
-,-,TRBV29-1,TRBJ2-1,15,CSVEIWESSYNEQFF,TGCAGCGTTGAGATATGGGAGAGCTCCTACAATGAGCAGTTCTTC
-,-,TRBV3-1/TRBV3-2,TRBJ2-7,10,CASSPGEQYF,TGTGCCAGCAGCCCAGGAGAGCAGTACTTC
-,-,TRBV13,TRBJ2-7,12,CASSQQGYEQYF,TGTGCCAGCAGCCAACAGGGTTACGAGCAGTACTTC
TRBD1,-,TRBV7-9,TRBJ2-7,14,CASSEYDREREQYF,TGTGCCAGCAGCGAATACGACAGGGAGAGAGAGCAGTACTTC
-,once,TRBV7-2,TRBJ1-5,16,CASSLDSVTRGQPQHF,TGTGCCAGCAGCTTAGATTCAGTGACGCGGGGTCAGCCCCAGCATTTT
TRBD1,-,TRBV5-1,TRBJ2-1,14,CASSLDRVGNEQFF,TGCGCCAGCAGCTTAGACAGGGTTGGCAATGAGCAGTTCTTC
TRBD1,-,TRBV9,TRBJ2-7,14,CASSVDADSGGQYF,TGTGCCAGCAGCGTAGACGCTGACTCAGGGGGGCAGTACTTC
-,-,TRBV18,TRBJ2-7,14,CASSPRYRDYEQYF,TGTGCCAGCTCACCAAGGTACAGGGACTACGAGCAGTACTTC
TRBD1,-,TRBV9,TRBJ2-1,14,CASSVVQGAGEQFF,TGTGCCAGCAGCGTAGTACAGGGGGCGGGTGAGCAGTTCTTC
-,once,TRBV6-2/TRBV6-3,TRBJ1-5,14,CASSWTAINQPQHF,TGTGCCAGCAGTTGGACAGCCATCAATCAGCCCCAGCATTTT
TRBD1,few,TRBV10-3,TRBJ1-2,13,CAISDGPGGGYTF,TGTGCCATCAGTGACGGCCCAGGGGGTGGCTACACCTTC
TRBD2,-,TRBV18,TRBJ2-3,21,CASSLSWTGGSGSASTDTQYF,TGTGCCAGCTCACTCTCCTGGACAGGCGGTAGCGGGAGCGCTAGCACAGATACGCAGTATTTT
-,few,TRBV5-1,TRBJ1-1,14,CASSRRWQGTEAFF,TGCGCCAGCAGCCGTCGATGGCAGGGGACTGAAGCTTTCTTT
-,-,TRBV6-1,TRBJ2-3,13,CASSEARIDTQYF,TGTGCCAGCAGTGAAGCGAGGATAGATACGCAGTATTTT
-,-,TRBV18,TRBJ2-6,16,CASRATLASGANVLTF,TGTGCCAGCCGTGCCACTCTTGCCTCTGGGGCCAACGTCCTGACTTTC
-,-,TRBV9,TRBJ1-6,14,CASSGGTRNSPLHF,TGTGCCAGCAGCGGCGGGACTCGGAATTCACCCCTCCACTTT
TRBD1,-,TRBV5-1,TRBJ1-1,17,CASSLFPADRGGTEAFF,TGCGCCAGCAGCCTCTTCCCTGCTGACAGGGGCGGGACTGAAGCTTTCTTT
-,once,TRBV6-4,TRBJ1-3,15,CASSDSERSGNTIYF,TGTGCCAGCAGTGACTCAGAGAGGTCTGGAAACACCATATATTTT
TRBD2,few,TRBV9,TRBJ2-3,15,CASSSGLSSTDTQYF,TGTGCCAGCAGCTCGGGACTATCGAGCACAGATACGCAGTATTTT
TRBD1,-,TRBV28,TRBJ1-1,15,CASSTRQGRNTEAFF,TGTGCCAGCAGCACGCGACAGGGGCGGAACACTGAAGCTTTCTTT
-,-,TRBV18,TRBJ1-1,14,CASSPTGLNTEAFF,TGTGCCAGCTCACCCACCGGGTTAAACACTGAAGCTTTCTTT
TRBD2,-,TRBV24-1,TRBJ2-1,14,CATSDRLAGNEQFF,TGTGCCACCAGTGATCGACTAGCGGGCAATGAGCAGTTCTTC
TRBD1,-,TRBV5-6,TRBJ2-2,14,CASSPTGGSGELFF,TGTGCCAGCAGCCCCACAGGGGGATCCGGGGAGCTGTTTTTT
-,-,TRBV4-1,TRBJ1-4,15,CASSDRDTNNEKLFF,TGCGCCAGCAGCGACCGGGACACCAATAATGAAAAACTGTTTTTT
TRBD1,-,TRBV28,TRBJ1-3,16,CASSFGDRGLKNTIYF,TGTGCCAGCAGTTTTGGGGACAGGGGGCTAAAAAACACCATATATTTT
TRBD2,-,TRBV28,TRBJ2-5,16,CASTPGWAAGGETQYF,TGTGCCAGTACCCCGGGATGGGCTGCGGGGGGAGAGACCCAGTACTTC
TRBD1,few,TRBV24-1,TRBJ1-4,20,CATASPNTPPSYRGREKLFF,TGTGCCACCGCTTCACCCAATACGCCCCCCTCTTACAGGGGAAGAGAAAAACTGTTTTTT
-,-,TRBV27,TRBJ2-3,13,CASSVYQEDTQYF,TGTGCCAGCAGTGTATACCAGGAAGATACGCAGTATTTT
-,-,TRBV4-3,TRBJ1-4,14,CASSRGQINEKLFF,TGCGCCAGCAGCCGCGGACAGATTAATGAAAAACTGTTTTTT
-,-,TRBV21-1,TRBJ1-1,18,CASSKSWRPPASNTEAFF,TGTGCCAGCAGCAAATCATGGAGGCCCCCCGCCTCGAACACTGAAGCTTTCTTT